One T cell receptor beta chain is described in this entry. TCRdb keeps only in-frame clones here, not all; method: immunoSEQ multiplex PCR. This sample has tens of thousands of clones, with about 84% found just once. V shed 3 bases and J 1 base; nucleotides not matched to a gene: 5. The CDR3 spans 16 residues. Germline CDR1 reads SGHTA; CDR2 reads FQGNSA. This sample's time point: after dendritic cell vaccination, including at tumor progression/relapse. This entry comes from a study of glioma-infiltrating T cells after dendritic cell vaccination. Study summary: Treatment, given 2003 to 2012, was autologous tumor lysate-pulsed dendritic cell vaccination. Patients received three intradermal dendritic cell vaccine injections at biweekly intervals.

Sequencing was performed on blood, taken after dendritic cell vaccination. V usage is TRBV7-2 and J usage is TRBJ1-2, with TRBD1 identical over 10 bases. The TCR sequence derives from a human donor with glioblastoma. This chain's CDR3 is CASSFDRGRSNYGYTF. CDR3 coding DNA: TGTGCCAGCAGCTTCGACAGGGGGCGAAGTAACTATGGCTACACCTTC. Full variable domain (outside the CDR3, taken from reference TRBV7-2 and TRBJ1-2): GAGVSQSPSNKVTEKGKDVELRCDPISGHTALYWYRQSLGQGLEFLIYFQGNSAPDKSGLPSDRFSAERTGGSVSTLTIQRTQQEDSAVYLCASSFDRGRSNYGYTFGSGTRLTVV.